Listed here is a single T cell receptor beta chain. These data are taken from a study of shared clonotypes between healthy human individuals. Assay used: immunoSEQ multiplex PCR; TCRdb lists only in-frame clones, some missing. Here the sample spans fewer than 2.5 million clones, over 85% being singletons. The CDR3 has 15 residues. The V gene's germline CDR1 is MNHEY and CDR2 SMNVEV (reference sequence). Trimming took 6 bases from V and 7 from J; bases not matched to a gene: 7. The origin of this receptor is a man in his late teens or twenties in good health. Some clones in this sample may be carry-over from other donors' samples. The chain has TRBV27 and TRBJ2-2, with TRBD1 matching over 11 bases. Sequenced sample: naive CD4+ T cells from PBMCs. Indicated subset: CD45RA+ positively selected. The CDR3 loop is CASRWTGGAVGELFF. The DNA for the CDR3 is TGTGCCAGCAGGTGGACAGGGGGCGCAGTCGGGGAGCTGTTTTTT.